This T cell receptor (beta chain) was captured in a study of graft-versus-host responses after intestinal transplantation. Study-wide points: Some patients had graft-donor T cell macrochimerism, and their allografts showed high graft-versus-host to host-versus-graft clonal ratios.

Libraries were prepared by immunoSEQ multiplex PCR; TCRdb keeps only in-frame clonotypes and omits some of them. In the table there are about 90,000 clones, over 80% of which are singletons. Concerning this clone: Its antigen is not known.

V gave up 3 bases and J gave up 1 base, with 6 bases separating them. Germline-derived CDR1 and CDR2 are SGHDT and YYEEEE. The CDR3 totals 13 residues. The J gene is TRBJ2-3, the V gene TRBV5-6, with a weak D call TRBD2 (6 bases). The receptor comes from a human donor who was the organ donor for an intestinal transplant. Here the sequenced sample was unstimulated CD8+ T cells sorted from spleen or lymph node cells, taken before transplant. This chain's CDR3 is CASSWGGTDTQYF. CDR3 in DNA: TGTGCCAGCAGCTGGGGGGGCACAGATACGCAGTATTTT.